One and the same sample provided the 32 T cell receptor beta chains below, sequenced in a study of T cells in Graves' hyperthyroidism and ophthalmopathy. RNA transcripts gave rise to amplified TCR beta CDR3 regions. HTBI primers drove first-round RT-PCR of the TCR CDR3. From the multiplex PCR reads, TCRdb called clonotypes with MiXCR, one entry per CDR3 protein. There are over 350,000 distinct CDR3 sequences in the sample; over 12% occur only once, and around 28% lies in the top ten. Source material: blood. All receptors derive from a man in his forties or fifties with Graves' ophthalmopathy.

In its sample, this clonotype was seen a few times. V is TRBV20-1 and J is TRBJ2-4; TRBD2 is a possible D gene (6 bases). Trimming stripped 4 bases from V and 2 bases from J, with 12 bases between. Germline V gene lookup returns CDR1 DFQATT and CDR2 SNEGSKA (reference sequence). The CDR3 loop spans 14 amino acids. The DNA for the CDR3 is TGCAGTGCTAATGGAGGGCTGACCAAAAACATTCAGTACTTC. Protein product: CSANGGLTKNIQYF.

The chain uses TRBV18 and TRBJ2-3; possible D gene TRBD2, 5 bases. CDR1 and CDR2 from the germline V gene are KGHSH and LQKENI. Trimming removed 1 base from V and 3 bases from J, with 17 bases in between. The CDR3 spans 17 residues. This chain's CDR3 is CASSPRAITSYTDTQYF. The CDR3, as DNA: TGTGCCAGCTCACCACGCGCCATCACTAGTTATACAGATACGCAGTATTTT.

This clonotype was detected many times. The chain uses TRBV2 and TRBJ2-2; the match to TRBD2 covers 12 bases. The CDR3 is 18 residues long. CDR1 SNHLY and CDR2 FYNNEI come from the germline V gene. The J segment lost 0 bases and the V segment lost 1 base, leaving 3 bases of the junction unmatched. The CDR3 reads CASSEGGLAGTNTGELFF. For the CDR3, the DNA is TGTGCCAGCAGTGAAGGTGGACTAGCGGGAACGAACACCGGGGAGCTGTTTTTT. Full variable domain (outside the CDR3, taken from reference TRBV2 and TRBJ2-2): EPEVTQTPSHQVTQMGQEVILRCVPISNHLYFYWYRQILGQKVEFLVSFYNNEISEKSEIFDDQFSVERPDGSNFTLKIRSTKLEDSAMYFCASSEGGLAGTNTGELFFGEGSRLTVL.

At least ten counts were recorded for this clonotype. The chain joins TRBV18 to TRBJ2-3, with D tentatively TRBD2 (6 bases). The germline V gene has CDR1 KGHSH and CDR2 LQKENI. The V end was cut by 3 bases, the J end by 4 bases, with 20 bases between. The CDR3 is made up of 17 amino acids. DNA of the CDR3: TGTGCCAGCTCACCTCGGGGGAGTAGCAGTCAATCAGATACGCAGTATTTT. Translation: CASSPRGSSSQSDTQYF.

This clonotype was observed many times. The V and J genes are TRBV29-1 and TRBJ1-5; the D gene is possibly TRBD1 (5 bases). Germline-derived CDR1 and CDR2 are SQVTM and ANQGSEA. The CDR3 extends over 14 amino acids. Trimming took off 6 bases at V and 4 bases at J, with 16 bases between the two ends. This CDR3 reads CSVGDGRGNQPQHF. For the CDR3, the DNA is TGCAGCGTAGGGGACGGACGAGGGAATCAGCCCCAGCATTTT.

This clonotype turned up a few times. V gene TRBV4-2 combines with J gene TRBJ2-7, with a possible D match to TRBD1 (6 bases). This CDR3 has 14 amino acids. Trimming stripped 2 bases from V and 4 bases from J, with 12 bases between. Germline CDR1 is LGHNA and CDR2 is YNFKEQ. The CDR3 sequence: CASSQPTGIYEQYF. CDR3 in DNA: TGTGCCAGCAGCCAACCGACAGGTATATACGAGCAGTACTTC.

This clonotype has a handful of counts. The J gene is TRBJ2-7, the V gene TRBV29-1; tentative D call: TRBD2 (6 bases). Germline CDR1 is SQVTM and CDR2 is ANQGSEA. Trimming stripped 5 bases from V and 7 bases from J, with 24 bases between. This CDR3 has 15 amino acids. The CDR3 sequence: CSVSRGGGKGEEQYF. The CDR3 nucleotides read TGCAGCGTTTCCCGGGGAGGAGGAAAGGGAGAAGAGCAGTACTTC.

This clonotype was recorded at least ten times. The rearrangement uses TRBV6-1 and TRBJ2-7, with 9 bases that match TRBD1. V was pared by 5 bases and J by 2 bases, with 7 bases of the junction left unmatched. Germline CDR1 reads MNHNS; CDR2 reads SASEGT. CDR3 length: 15 residues. The CDR3 reads CASSPGTGHAYEQYF. The CDR3 region has the DNA TGTGCCAGCAGTCCCGGGACAGGGCACGCCTACGAGCAGTACTTC.

This clonotype has at least ten counts. V and J are TRBV30 and TRBJ2-7; D perhaps matches TRBD2 (5 bases). V was pared by 8 bases and J by 2 bases, with 22 bases between. The germline gives CDR1 GTSNPN, CDR2 SVGIG (reference sequence). CDR3 length: 15 amino acids. As DNA, the CDR3 is TGTGCCGCCCGAGGGAACACCCGGTACACCTACGAGCAGTACTTC. Protein sequence: CAARGNTRYTYEQYF.

This clonotype was seen ten or more times. The V call is TRBV2, the J call TRBJ1-5; D gene uncertain. CDR1 is SNHLY and CDR2 is FYNNEI in the germline V gene. The V and J ends lost 2 bases and 5 bases respectively, with 7 bases between them. This CDR3 has 13 amino acids. This CDR3 reads CASSEYRDQPQHF. CDR3 coding DNA: TGTGCCAGCAGTGAATACCGAGATCAGCCCCAGCATTTT.

This clonotype showed up many times. The rearrangement links TRBV6-1 to TRBJ1-4, with 8 bases fitting TRBD1. The CDR3 extends over 14 amino acids. CDR1 is MNHNS and CDR2 is SASEGT in the germline V gene. With 6 bases clipped from V and 8 bases from J, the junction kept 8 bases outside the gene matches. In DNA, the CDR3 is TGTGCCAGCAGATTGACAGGGGCGCAGGAAAAACTGTTTTTT. This codes for CASRLTGAQEKLFF.

There are many counts of this clonotype. V gene TRBV5-6 combines with J gene TRBJ2-7, with TRBD1 matching over 7 bases. With 0 bases clipped from V and 3 bases from J, the junction kept 3 bases outside the gene matches. This CDR3 comprises 14 residues. The germline V gene has CDR1 SGHDT and CDR2 YYEEEE. The CDR3 sequence is CASSLVQGFYEQYF. DNA for the CDR3: TGTGCCAGCAGCTTGGTACAGGGGTTCTACGAGCAGTACTTC.

The table lists this clonotype with many counts. The chain has TRBV6-1 and TRBJ2-1, with D maybe TRBD2 (7 bases). Trimming cost V 2 bases and J 4 bases, with 12 bases left between them. The V gene's germline CDR1 is MNHNS and CDR2 SASEGT. CDR3 length equals 15 residues. For the CDR3, the DNA is TGTGCCAGCAGTGAATCTAGCGGACAGTACAATGAGCAGTTCTTC. Amino acid sequence: CASSESSGQYNEQFF.

The rearrangement uses TRBV10-1 and TRBJ2-5; 16 bases are a match to TRBD2. V was pared by 6 bases and J by 4 bases, with 17 bases of the junction left unmatched. This CDR3 is 20 amino acids long. CDR1 and CDR2 from the germline V gene are WNHNN and SYGVQD (reference sequence). In DNA form, the CDR3 reads TGCGCCAGCAGCCCGGGAGCCGGGACTAGCGGGAGGGCCAGTACAGAGACCCAGTACTTC. This translates into CASSPGAGTSGRASTETQYF.

Many counts were recorded for this clonotype. The V call is TRBV12-3 or TRBV12-4, the J call TRBJ2-1; 7 positions match TRBD2. J was trimmed by 3 bases and V by 3 bases; bases with no gene match: 8. The CDR3 spans 16 residues. The CDR3 DNA reads TGTGCCAGCAGTTTGGTTCCTAGCGGAGGCTACAATGAGCAGTTCTTC. Translation: CASSLVPSGGYNEQFF.

This clonotype was recorded many times. The rearrangement joins TRBV12-3 or TRBV12-4 to TRBJ2-5; 14 positions match TRBD2. The CDR3 is 16 residues long. The V and J ends lost 6 bases and 5 bases, in that order; junction bases with no gene match: 8. In DNA form, the CDR3 reads TGTGCCAGCAGCCTAGGGACTAGCGGGAGTGTTGAGACCCAGTACTTC. It specifies CASSLGTSGSVETQYF.

V is TRBV6-5 and J is TRBJ2-3; no clear D gene. The length of the CDR3 is 14 residues. Trimming took off 2 bases at V and 4 bases at J, with 10 bases between the two ends. CDR1 MNHEY and CDR2 SVGAGI come from the germline V gene. CDR3 loop: CASSYGTTADTQYF. The CDR3 DNA sequence: TGTGCCAGCAGTTACGGAACAACGGCAGATACGCAGTATTTT.

In this sample, this clonotype turned up many times. The chain employs TRBV24-1 and TRBJ2-1, with 8 bases that match TRBD2. The CDR3 sequence is 16 residues long. CDR1 and CDR2 from the germline V gene are KGHDR and SFDVKD. After removal of 3 bases from V and 6 bases from J, the junction contained 9 bases not matched to a gene. This CDR3 is CATSDPSGRGGNEQFF. CDR3 in DNA: TGTGCCACCAGTGATCCCAGCGGGAGAGGGGGCAATGAGCAGTTCTTC.

The V and J genes are TRBV20-1 and TRBJ2-7; TRBD1 matches at 8 bases. Germline-derived CDR1 and CDR2 are DFQATT and SNEGSKA (reference sequence). The CDR3 consists of 13 residues. With V trimmed by 5 bases and J by 2 bases, 5 bases remained unmatched. The CDR3 protein is CSARQGTTYEQYF. DNA for the CDR3: TGCAGTGCTCGACAGGGGACCACCTACGAGCAGTACTTC.

The sample holds a few counts of this clonotype. CDR3: CASSPSGGGQPQHF. The CDR3 region has the DNA TGTGCCAGCAGTCCCTCGGGGGGGGGTCAGCCCCAGCATTTT. This chain connects TRBV6-1 to TRBJ1-5; weak D call: TRBD1 (5 bases). In germline, CDR1 is MNHNS, CDR2 SASEGT. The CDR3 runs to 14 residues. V lost 5 bases to trimming and J lost 6 bases, with 14 bases between them.

A remark on this clonotype: A much larger clone lies one base from this, so it may be a read error. This chain links TRBV5-1 with TRBJ2-1, with 12 bases fitting TRBD1. From germline, CDR1 is SGHRS and CDR2 YFSETQ. V was clipped by 0 bases and J by 9 bases; unmatched bases: 7. This CDR3 spans 16 amino acids. The CDR3 DNA is TGCGCCAGCAGCTTGGGGGGACAGGGGGCTATAGGTGAGCAGTTCTTC. It yields the protein CASSLGGQGAIGEQFF.

This clonotype has ten or more counts. The genes are TRBV3-1 and TRBJ2-1; 12 positions match TRBD2. The CDR3 extends over 19 amino acids. The trim removed 3 bases at V and 6 bases at J, leaving 15 bases unmatched. CDR1 is LGHDT and CDR2 is YNNKEL in the germline V gene (reference sequence). The CDR3 region is CASSQERTSGISGFNEQFF. DNA of the CDR3: TGTGCCAGCAGCCAGGAAAGGACTAGCGGGATAAGTGGCTTCAATGAGCAGTTCTTC.

This clonotype was picked up many times. The gene calls are TRBV3-1 and TRBJ1-2; TRBD1 agrees at 12 bases. The V gene's germline CDR1 is LGHDT and CDR2 YNNKEL (reference sequence). The junction had 8 bases not matched to a gene; V was cut back by 0 bases and J by 3 bases. This CDR3 spans 18 amino acids. In DNA, the CDR3 is TGTGCCAGCAGCCAAGAAAGGACCGGGACAGGGGGCGACTATGGCTACACCTTC. This gives the protein CASSQERTGTGGDYGYTF.

In this sample, this clonotype turned up a few times. Compared with germline, one end of the junction differs, possibly owing to a read error. This rearrangement joins TRBV6-1 to TRBJ2-1, with D possibly being TRBD2 (10 bases). The CDR3 has 19 amino acids. Germline V gives CDR1 MNHNS, CDR2 SASEGT. The CDR3 DNA sequence: TGTGCCAGCAGTGATGGAGGACAGGGGTTCCCTAGCGGGAGTCATGAGCAGCTCTTC. The encoded protein is CASSDGGQGFPSGSHEQLF.

This clonotype has a handful of counts. V gene TRBV4-1 combines with J gene TRBJ1-1; D not certain. The CDR3 extends over 13 amino acids. CDR1 is MGHRA and CDR2 is YSYEKL in the germline V gene. The ends were cut back, 0 bases at V and 10 bases at J, with 12 bases in the middle. This CDR3 is CASSQDTRARAFF. CDR3 coding DNA: TGCGCCAGCAGCCAAGATACGAGGGCGAGAGCTTTCTTT.

This clonotype was seen ten or more times. The genes are TRBV7-9 and TRBJ2-7; D ambiguous. V was clipped by 2 bases and J by 7 bases, with 9 bases between them. The germline V gene encodes CDR1 SEHNR and CDR2 FQNEAQ (reference sequence). The CDR3 spans 12 residues. The CDR3: CASSLPAREQYF. CDR3 sequence (DNA): TGTGCCAGCAGCTTACCAGCTCGGGAGCAGTACTTC.

Many counts were recorded for this clonotype. V usage is TRBV30 and J usage is TRBJ2-7, with 8 bases matching TRBD2. Germline assignment: CDR1 GTSNPN and CDR2 SVGIG (reference sequence). This CDR3 spans 14 amino acids. The junction had 12 bases not matched to a gene; V was cut back by 4 bases and J by 7 bases. The CDR3 DNA reads TGTGCCTGGACCCCCGGGGGGGCACGGGGTGAGCAGTACTTC. Its protein is CAWTPGGARGEQYF.

This clonotype was picked up many times. The rearrangement joins TRBV20-1 to TRBJ2-1; 7 nucleotides agree with TRBD2. The CDR3 has 14 residues. Germline V CDR1 and CDR2: DFQATT, SNEGSKA (reference sequence). Unmatched junction bases numbered 8, after V lost 3 bases and J lost 6 bases. The CDR3 is CSASGGLMGNEQFF. The CDR3 nucleotides read TGCAGTGCTAGTGGGGGACTAATGGGCAATGAGCAGTTCTTC.

This clonotype was detected ten times or more. CDR3 nucleotides: TGCAGTGCTAGAGATCTGGCTAGCGGGGGCACCGGGGAGCTGTTTTTT. Residues: CSARDLASGGTGELFF. The V and J genes are TRBV20-1 and TRBJ2-2, with 10 bases lining up with TRBD2. The CDR3 runs 16 residues. V lost 0 bases and J lost 4; bases outside the gene matches: 5. In germline, CDR1 is DFQATT, CDR2 SNEGSKA (reference sequence).

This clonotype was seen ten or more times. The chain links TRBV2 to TRBJ2-1; D call uncertain. Deletions cut 3 bases from V and 0 bases from J, with 6 bases between. The CDR3 runs 14 residues. Germline values: CDR1 SNHLY, CDR2 FYNNEI. For the CDR3, the DNA is TGTGCCAGCAGTGATCGAAGCTCCTACAATGAGCAGTTCTTC. Its protein product is CASSDRSSYNEQFF.

This clonotype showed up just a few times. The gene calls are TRBV6-1 and TRBJ1-6; D ambiguous. Trimming removed 2 bases from V and 10 bases from J, with 9 bases in between. This CDR3 region has 13 residues. The germline gives CDR1 MNHNS, CDR2 SASEGT. The CDR3 is CASSEKAFSPLHF. CDR3 nucleotide sequence: TGTGCCAGCAGTGAAAAGGCGTTCTCACCCCTCCACTTT.

This clonotype was found many times. The chain recombines TRBV18 with TRBJ2-3, with 10 bases aligning to TRBD2. This CDR3 has 14 amino acids. J gave up 5 bases and V 5 bases, and 4 bases lay outside the gene matches. Germline V gene data show CDR1 as KGHSH and CDR2 as LQKENI. The CDR3 DNA reads as TGTGCCAGCTCAACTAGCGGGACAGTAGATACGCAGTATTTT. This encodes CASSTSGTVDTQYF.